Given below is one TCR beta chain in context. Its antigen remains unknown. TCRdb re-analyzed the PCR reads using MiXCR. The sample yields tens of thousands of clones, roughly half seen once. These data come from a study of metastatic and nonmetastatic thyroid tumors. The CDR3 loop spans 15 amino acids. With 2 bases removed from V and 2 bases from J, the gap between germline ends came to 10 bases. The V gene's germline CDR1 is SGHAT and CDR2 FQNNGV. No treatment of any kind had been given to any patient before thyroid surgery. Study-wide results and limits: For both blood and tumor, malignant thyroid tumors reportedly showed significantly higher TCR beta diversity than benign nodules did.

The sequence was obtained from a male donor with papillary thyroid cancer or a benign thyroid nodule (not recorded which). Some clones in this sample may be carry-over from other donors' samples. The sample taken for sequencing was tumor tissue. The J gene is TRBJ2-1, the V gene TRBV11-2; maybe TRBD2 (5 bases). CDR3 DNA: TGTGCCAGCAGCTTACAGAGCGGAGCCTACAATGAGCAGTTCTTC. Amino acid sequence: CASSLQSGAYNEQFF.